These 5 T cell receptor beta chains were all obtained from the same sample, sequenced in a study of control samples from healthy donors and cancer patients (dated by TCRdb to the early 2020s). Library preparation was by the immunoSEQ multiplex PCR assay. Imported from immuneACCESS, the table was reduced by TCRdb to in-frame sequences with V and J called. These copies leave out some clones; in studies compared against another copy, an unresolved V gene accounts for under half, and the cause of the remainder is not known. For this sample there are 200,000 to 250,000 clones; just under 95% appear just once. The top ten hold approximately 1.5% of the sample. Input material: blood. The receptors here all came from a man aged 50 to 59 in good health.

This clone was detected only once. CDR3 DNA: TGCACCAGCAGCCAAGATATCCTAGCGGGGTGGAAGACCCAGTACTTC. This encodes CTSSQDILAGWKTQYF. This chain uses TRBV1 with TRBJ2-5; TRBD2, as called in the table, went unchecked against the DNA. TRBV1 is tagged as a pseudogene. The CDR3 length is 16 residues.

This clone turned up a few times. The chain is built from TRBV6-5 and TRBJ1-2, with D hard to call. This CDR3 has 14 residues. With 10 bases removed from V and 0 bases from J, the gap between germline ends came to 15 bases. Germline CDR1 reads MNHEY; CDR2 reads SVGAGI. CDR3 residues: CATFWAATNYGYTF. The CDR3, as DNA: TGTGCCACCTTCTGGGCAGCTACTAACTATGGCTACACCTTC.

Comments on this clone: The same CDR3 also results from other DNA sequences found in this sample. CDR3 nucleotide sequence: TGTGCCAGTAGTATCAAGGGGAACACTGAAGCTTTCTTT. This codes for CASSIKGNTEAFF. J is TRBJ1-1 and V is TRBV19, with D unclear. V was trimmed by 3 bases and J by 1 base, leaving 6 bases between them. The CDR3 loop spans 13 amino acids. In germline, CDR1 is LNHDA, CDR2 SQIVND (reference sequence).

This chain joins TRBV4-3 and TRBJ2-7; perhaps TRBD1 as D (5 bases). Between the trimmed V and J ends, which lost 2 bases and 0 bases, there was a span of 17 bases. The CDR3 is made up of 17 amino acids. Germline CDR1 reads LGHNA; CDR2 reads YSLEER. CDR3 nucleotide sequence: TGCGCCAGCAGCCAAAACCACCTCAGGGATTACTCCTACGAGCAGTACTTC. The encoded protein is CASSQNHLRDYSYEQYF.

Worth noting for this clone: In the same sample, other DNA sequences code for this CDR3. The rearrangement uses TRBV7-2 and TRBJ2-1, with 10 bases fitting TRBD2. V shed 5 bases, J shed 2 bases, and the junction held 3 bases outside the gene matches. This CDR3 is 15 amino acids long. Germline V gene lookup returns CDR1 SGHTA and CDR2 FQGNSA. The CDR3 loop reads CASSLSGGAYNEQFF. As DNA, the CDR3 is TGTGCCAGCAGCCTAAGCGGGGGGGCCTACAATGAGCAGTTCTTC. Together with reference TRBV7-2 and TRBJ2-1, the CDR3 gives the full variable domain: GAGVSQSPSNKVTEKGKDVELRCDPISGHTALYWYRQSLGQGLEFLIYFQGNSAPDKSGLPSDRFSAERTGGSVSTLTIQRTQQEDSAVYLCASSLSGGAYNEQFFGPGTRLTVL.